These 20 T cell receptor beta chains came from one sample sequenced in a study of chemoradiotherapy in HPV16-positive cancers. Measured with immunoSEQ multiplex PCR; TCRdb has only the in-frame clones, and not every one. Among approximately 12,000 clones listed, just over 90% were seen once. The specimen comprised blood, sampled from a patient who underwent chemoradiotherapy. The receptors were sampled from a human donor with HPV-associated anogenital cancer.

V usage is TRBV5-4 and J usage is TRBJ2-1, with a possible D match to TRBD1 (6 bases). There are 17 residues in the CDR3. The germline V and J ends were trimmed by 1 base and 3 bases, with 17 bases remaining between them. Germline assignment: CDR1 SGHNT and CDR2 YYREEE (reference sequence). This CDR3 reads CASSLLQGIGDYNEQFF. In nucleotides, the CDR3 is TGTGCCAGCAGCTTGCTCCAGGGGATTGGGGACTACAATGAGCAGTTCTTC.

This clone has a single count. This rearrangement joins TRBV7-6 to TRBJ1-4; D may be TRBD1 (6 bases). The ends were cut back, 3 bases at V and 1 base at J, with 9 bases in the middle. This CDR3 has 15 residues. The germline V gene has CDR1 SGHVS and CDR2 FNYEAQ. CDR3 nucleotides: TGTGCCAGCAGCTTCTCGGACAGAACTAATGAAAAACTGTTTTTT. It yields the protein CASSFSDRTNEKLFF. The full variable domain, completed using reference TRBV7-6 and TRBJ1-4, is GAGVSQSPRYKVTKRGQDVALRCDPISGHVSLYWYRQALGQGPEFLTYFNYEAQQDKSGLPNDRFSAERPEGSISTLTIQRTEQRDSAMYRCASSFSDRTNEKLFFGSGTQLSVL.

The rearrangement uses TRBV7-9 and TRBJ2-2; 7 nucleotides align to TRBD1. Germline CDR1 is SEHNR and CDR2 is FQNEAQ (reference sequence). After removal of 5 bases from V and 2 bases from J, the junction contained 5 bases not matched to a gene. This CDR3 is built from 15 residues. DNA for the CDR3: TGTGCCAGCAGCCGTGACAGGGCAAACACCGGGGAGCTGTTTTTT. Residues: CASSRDRANTGELFF. The full variable domain, rest sourced from reference TRBV7-9 and TRBJ2-2, is DTGVSQNPRHKITKRGQNVTFRCDPISEHNRLYWYRQTLGQGPEFLTYFQNEAQLEKSRLLSDRFSAERPKGSFSTLEIQRTEQGDSAMYLCASSRDRANTGELFFGEGSRLTVL.

The chain is built from TRBV15 and TRBJ1-6; TRBD1 might be the D (5 bases). V lost 6 bases and J 7 bases, leaving 7 bases between the germline ends. Germline values: CDR1 LNHNV, CDR2 YYDKDF (reference sequence). The CDR3 has 12 amino acids. The CDR3 coding sequence is TGTGCCACCAGAAAGGGGAATTCACCCCTCCACTTT. This translates into CATRKGNSPLHF.

The genes are TRBV9 and TRBJ2-1; 11 positions agree with TRBD2. Germline trimming cut 0 bases from V and 5 bases from J; bases unmatched to any gene: 4. The length of the CDR3 is 16 residues. The V gene's germline CDR1 is SGDLS and CDR2 YYNGEE. CDR3 sequence (DNA): TGTGCCAGCAGCGTAGCGGTAGCGGGGGGGGACAATGAGCAGTTCTTC. Protein: CASSVAVAGGDNEQFF.

V gene TRBV9 combines with J gene TRBJ1-3, with D perhaps matching TRBD1 (6 bases). The CDR3 extends over 16 amino acids. Germline assignment: CDR1 SGDLS and CDR2 YYNGEE. The germline V and J ends were trimmed by 0 bases and 3 bases, with 13 bases remaining between them. CDR3: CASSVGGGGLGNTIYF. Written as DNA, the CDR3 is TGTGCCAGCAGCGTAGGAGGGGGGGGTCTTGGAAACACCATATATTTT.

The genes are TRBV11-2 and TRBJ2-5, with 8 bases identical to TRBD1. The CDR3 runs to 15 residues. The J segment lost 4 bases and the V segment lost 6 bases, leaving 10 bases of the junction unmatched. Germline CDR1 reads SGHAT; CDR2 reads FQNNGV. CDR3 DNA: TGTGCCAGCAGTTTTAAGGACAGGGTCATAGAGACCCAGTACTTC. This translates into CASSFKDRVIETQYF.

The chain carries TRBV29-1 and TRBJ1-1, with no clear D. Germline CDR1 reads SQVTM; CDR2 reads ANQGSEA. V gave up 6 bases and J gave up 0 bases, with 11 bases separating them. This CDR3 is built from 13 residues. CDR3 DNA: TGCAGCGTAAAAACAGTGTTGAACACTGAAGCTTTCTTT. Encoded protein: CSVKTVLNTEAFF.

The sample holds one count of this clone. V and J are TRBV6-1 and TRBJ2-5; TRBD2 agrees at 8 bases. V was pared by 7 bases and J by 5 bases, with 12 bases of the junction left unmatched. The CDR3 spans 15 residues. Germline V CDR1 and CDR2: MNHNS, SASEGT. This CDR3 is CASNENRGGTETQYF. The CDR3 nucleotides are TGTGCCAGCAACGAAAACCGGGGGGGGACGGAGACCCAGTACTTC.

The chain combines TRBV5-1 with TRBJ2-2; 10 positions match TRBD1. The V gene's germline CDR1 is SGHRS and CDR2 YFSETQ. The CDR3 loop spans 15 amino acids. Trimming took 6 bases from V and 6 from J; bases not matched to a gene: 8. CDR3 amino acids: CASMSRTGGSGELFF. DNA of the CDR3: TGCGCCAGCATGTCGCGGACAGGGGGGTCCGGGGAGCTGTTTTTT. Drawing the rest from reference TRBV5-1 and TRBJ2-2, the complete variable domain is KAGVTQTPRYLIKTRGQQVTLSCSPISGHRSVSWYQQTPGQGLQFLFEYFSETQRNKGNFPGRFSGRQFSNSRSEMNVSTLELGDSALYLCASMSRTGGSGELFFGEGSRLTVL.

The J gene is TRBJ2-1, the V gene TRBV10-2; 13 bases match TRBD2. The CDR3 is made up of 16 amino acids. J was trimmed by 4 bases and V by 8 bases; bases with no gene match: 8. Per the germline V gene, CDR1 is WSHSY and CDR2 is SAAADI. The CDR3: CASWRLAGGEYNEQFF. The CDR3 DNA reads as TGCGCCAGCTGGAGACTAGCGGGGGGTGAATACAATGAGCAGTTCTTC.

The V and J genes are TRBV9 and TRBJ2-4, with D perhaps matching TRBD2 (6 bases). V gave up 0 bases and J gave up 0 bases, with 22 bases separating them. Germline V gene lookup returns CDR1 SGDLS and CDR2 YYNGEE. The CDR3 has 20 amino acids. The CDR3 is CASSVEYGGRKNRAKNIQYF. In DNA, the CDR3 is TGTGCCAGCAGCGTAGAGTACGGGGGAAGGAAGAATAGAGCCAAAAACATTCAGTACTTC.

The CDR3 bases are TGTGCCAGCAGCCCCAGGAGGGGGGGGCCGCCCCTAACAGATACGCAGTATTTT. Amino acid sequence: CASSPRRGGPPLTDTQYF. The chain carries TRBV11-1 and TRBJ2-3, with D possibly TRBD2 on 7 matching bases. From germline, CDR1 is SGHAT and CDR2 FQDESV (reference sequence). This CDR3 is 18 amino acids long. The V end lost 5 bases, the J end lost 3 bases, and 24 bases lay between the germline ends.

The chain joins TRBV5-5 to TRBJ2-1, with TRBD1 as a possible D gene (6 bases). The ends were cut back, 0 bases at V and 13 bases at J, with 14 bases in the middle. Germline-derived CDR1 and CDR2 are SGHKS and YYEKEE (reference sequence). The CDR3 runs 13 residues. CDR3 sequence (DNA): TGTGCCAGCAGCTTGGCGAGGGCAGGGGATCAGTTCTTC. This codes for CASSLARAGDQFF.

This chain uses TRBV6-1 with TRBJ1-5; D is unclear. CDR3 length equals 14 residues. Per the germline V gene, CDR1 is MNHNS and CDR2 is SASEGT. V dropped 4 bases and J dropped 7 bases, with 14 bases sitting between them. The DNA of the CDR3 is TGTGCCAGCAGTGGGTTTGTGAAATTGCAGCCCCAGCATTTT. Protein product: CASSGFVKLQPQHF.

The rearrangement joins TRBV2 to TRBJ2-7; D tentatively reads TRBD1 or TRBD2 (5 bases each). Germline CDR1 SNHLY, CDR2 FYNNEI. This CDR3 has 15 residues. V lost 3 bases to trimming and J lost 5 bases, with 17 bases between them. CDR3 DNA sequence: TGTGCCAGCAGTGATGTAGCGCCAGGGCGTGACGAGCAGTACTTC. Translating gives CASSDVAPGRDEQYF.

This clone was seen a few times. The J gene is TRBJ1-6, the V gene TRBV9; D gene unclear. V gave up 4 bases and J gave up 8 bases, with 16 bases separating them. Germline loops: CDR1 SGDLS, CDR2 YYNGEE. This CDR3 spans 15 amino acids. The DNA for the CDR3 is TGTGCCAGCAGCTTCCGTGGAGGGATGGATTCACCCCTCCACTTT. This codes for CASSFRGGMDSPLHF. The full variable domain, completed using reference TRBV9 and TRBJ1-6, is DSGVTQTPKHLITATGQRVTLRCSPRSGDLSVYWYQQSLDQGLQFLIQYYNGEERAKGNILERFSAQQFPDLHSELNLSSLELGDSALYFCASSFRGGMDSPLHFGNGTRLTVT.

The chain recombines TRBV7-3 with TRBJ1-1, with D possibly matching TRBD1 (6 bases). V was trimmed by 4 bases and J by 1 base, leaving 7 bases between them. Germline V gene lookup returns CDR1 SGHTA and CDR2 FQGTGA. The CDR3 runs 13 residues. CDR3 DNA: TGTGCCAGCAGCTCGACAGGGAACACTGAAGCTTTCTTT. Translation: CASSSTGNTEAFF.

The V gene is TRBV18, the J gene TRBJ2-2; D may be TRBD1 or TRBD2 (5 bases each). Germline V gene lookup returns CDR1 KGHSH and CDR2 LQKENI. The CDR3 spans 16 residues. The germline V and J ends were trimmed by 3 bases and 2 bases, with 13 bases remaining between them. In nucleotides, the CDR3 is TGTGCCAGCTCACCTACCGGGACCTTTAACACCGGGGAGCTGTTTTTT. Protein sequence: CASSPTGTFNTGELFF.

The chain recombines TRBV15 with TRBJ1-2; D not certain. Germline V gene lookup returns CDR1 LNHNV and CDR2 YYDKDF (reference sequence). Trimming left V 0 bases short and J 4 bases short, with 15 bases between. The CDR3 contains 16 residues. CDR3 loop: CATSREALPLAYGYTF. CDR3 sequence (DNA): TGTGCCACCAGCAGAGAGGCACTGCCCCTGGCCTATGGCTACACCTTC. The whole variable domain, remainder taken from reference TRBV15 and TRBJ1-2, is DAMVIQNPRYQVTQFGKPVTLSCSQTLNHNVMYWYQQKSSQAPKLLFHYYDKDFNNEADTPDNFQSRRPNTSFCFLDIRSPGLGDTAMYLCATSREALPLAYGYTFGSGTRLTVV.